The present entry profiles one T cell receptor beta chain with its context. The specificity of this receptor is unknown. No clone much larger than this one lies a single base away; base qualities are absent. This sample is drawn from a study of blood T cells in healthy people across ages (dated by TCRdb to between 2014 and 2017). Study-level background: In model experiments, template switching captured roughly one uniquely barcoded TCR beta cDNA molecule for every two T cells. To track age-related changes in TCR beta repertoire diversity, the study relied on deep sequencing normalized with unique cDNA molecular identifiers. Using the same blood draw, the study looked at two additional independent replicas of 1 million unique cDNA reads for two donors, one aged 18 to 30 and the other aged 80 or older. Donors were grouped into four age groups: young (average 16 years), middle-aged (under 40), aged (approximately 67) and long-lived (just over 80). Donors of different ages were randomly distributed across sequencing lanes to avoid experimental bias. Findings and caveats that apply to the study as a whole: Because the CMV infection status of the donors was unknown, age-related changes in expanded clonotypes may potentially have been confounded. Since profiling was done on bulk unsorted PBMCs, naive and antigen-experienced compartments could not be conclusively compared. Compared with the aged group, the long-lived group had more naive CD4+ T cells, fewer expanded clones and increased TCR diversity, suggesting age selection. Estimates of total diversity based on one million sequenced T cells were considered lower bounds and underestimates. Observed TCR beta diversity per million T cells fell roughly linearly with age, and a significant reduction was already apparent by age about 38. The percentage of naive T cells measured by flow cytometry correlated strongly with observed TCR beta diversity.

V is trimmed back by 6 bases and J by 9 bases, and the junction contains 10 bases that no gene match accounts for. The CDR3 covers 15 residues, taking in both the cysteine and the phenylalanine. Just CDR3 DNA is preserved here, 45 bases in frame from base 1. According to the germline V gene (reference sequence), CDR1 reads DFQATT and CDR2 reads SNEGSKA. Library method: 5' RACE. Sequencing was carried out with an Illumina HiSeq 2500. A second PCR of roughly 7 to 11 cycles was performed with a sample-barcoded 5' primer and a J-beta primer mix. A unique molecular identifier was introduced onto each TCR beta cDNA molecule by a template-switch 5' adaptor carrying 12 random nucleotides. Each sample yielded at least 3 million CDR3-containing paired-end reads. The Mint cDNA synthesis kit, primed by a TRBC-specific oligonucleotide, was used to synthesize first-strand cDNA from all RNA. All cDNA was treated with uracil-DNA glycosylase and then went through a first 18-cycle PCR with the universal primers M1SS and BC2_uni_R. From the authors' description of their analysis: For normalization, 1 million high-quality reads were randomly selected from each sample, with every read carrying a distinct molecular identifier. Instead of being binned into consensus sequences, reads that shared molecular identifiers were thrown out. MiTCR, set to a Q25 quality threshold and the strictest error-elimination algorithm, was used for CDR3 identification, clonotype clustering and error correction. A nonparametric unseen species model with Euler transformation was used to estimate lower-bound total TCR beta diversity. TCRdb trimmed public reads at Q25 via fastp, called clones via MiXCR and kept in-frame beta chains. Under each unique CDR3 protein, matching rows form one entry showing the most common genes and DNA. TCRdb's processing, not the authors' own work, is the source of the V and J calls. Present in this sample are about 1 million distinct CDR3 sequences, around 45% of which were seen just once. Of the sample, approximately 17% is held by the ten largest clones.

The roughly 39 donors, aged about 6 to 95 years, were systemically healthy Caucasian individuals from Russia. Each donor gave about 9.7 milliliters of peripheral blood, drawn into EDTA-treated Vacutainer tubes. Ficoll-Paque density-gradient centrifugation was used to isolate PBMCs, with at least 7 million obtained per sample. Total RNA, at least 6 micrograms per sample, was extracted from PBMCs with Trizol reagent. For every donor, an aliquot of PBMCs went through flow cytometry to measure the percentages of naive CD45RAhigh/CD27high T cells. This sequence uses TRBV20-1 and TRBJ2-1; 14 junctional bases match TRBD2. The TCR originated in a woman in her fifties or sixties in good health. The sequencing sample was made of blood. CDR3 region: CSANIGTSGRTEQFF. The nucleotide sequence is given as TGCAGTGCCAACATCGGGACTAGCGGGAGAACTGAGCAGTTCTTC.